This T cell receptor (beta chain) is from a study of blood T cell repertoires in COVID-19. Study summary: T cells, B-cell-depleted T cells, or PBMCs provided the cDNA or gDNA that served as material.

V shed 3 bases and J 4 bases; nucleotides not matched to a gene: 9. The CDR3 length is 16 residues. Germline CDR1 and CDR2: MNHEY and SMNVEV (reference sequence). In the original analysis: Estimation of nucleated cell counts was performed using reference gene primer amplification. TCRdb's table, derived via immunoSEQ multiplex PCR, lists solely in-frame clones and lacks some. V and J calls plus clone size are reproduced from that table; the DNA served to infer D and trimming. The table includes 400,000 to 450,000 clones, about 88% detected once. The chain links TRBV27 to TRBJ1-1; 9 bases line up with TRBD1. The sequencing input was peripheral blood. This receptor was obtained from a woman between 40 and 55 years old with COVID-19, enrolled during active disease. The CDR3 region has the DNA TGTGCCAGCAGTTTGTACCCGGGACAGGGCGGCACTGAAGCTTTCTTT. This encodes CASSLYPGQGGTEAFF.